This is a list of T cell receptor beta chains from one sample in a study of shared clonotypes between healthy human individuals. Repertoires were generated with immunoSEQ multiplex PCR, while TCRdb's copy carries only in-frame clones and drops some. The table lists some 1.4 million clones, around 97% of them singletons, with approximately 1% in the top ten. The material sequenced was naive CD4+ T cells sorted from blood. These receptors came from a man aged 25-45 years in good health. Both conserved end residues are part of each CDR3. The D gene is left open where the match is weak. Some rows have no size entry. The others give once, few or many, or a class for an expanded clone.

abundance	d_gene	v_gene	j_gene	CDR3aa	CDR3nt
NA	TRBD1	TRBV7-2	TRBJ2-2	CASRRQGNTGELFF	TGTGCCAGCAGGAGACAGGGAAACACCGGGGAGCTGTTTTTT
NA	NA	TRBV28	TRBJ2-5	CATTRGSQETQYF	TGTGCCACCACACGGGGCAGTCAAGAGACCCAGTACTTC
NA	NA	TRBV28	TRBJ2-7	CASSVLVGHYEQYF	TGTGCCAGCAGTGTCTTAGTGGGCCACTACGAGCAGTACTTC
few	NA	TRBV5-1	TRBJ2-1	CASSLLAPAGGNEQFF	TGCGCCAGCAGCTTGTTAGCCCCTGCTGGAGGCAATGAGCAGTTCTTC
NA	NA	TRBV5-1	TRBJ2-3	CASSFVPQNTDTQYF	TGCGCCAGCAGCTTCGTTCCCCAGAACACAGATACGCAGTATTTT
NA	NA	TRBV19	TRBJ1-1	CASSLSGADTEAFF	TGTGCCAGTAGTCTCTCGGGAGCGGACACTGAAGCTTTCTTT
NA	NA	TRBV2	TRBJ1-2	CASSQGNYGYTF	TGTGCCAGCAGTCAAGGAAACTATGGCTACACCTTC
NA	TRBD2	TRBV11-2	TRBJ2-3	CASSPRTSGTDTQYF	TGTGCCAGCAGCCCTCGGACTAGCGGCACAGATACGCAGTATTTT
NA	TRBD1	TRBV14	TRBJ2-7	CASSQERTGVVYEQYF	TGTGCCAGCAGCCAAGAACGGACAGGGGTGGTTTACGAGCAGTACTTC
once	TRBD1	TRBV5-1	TRBJ2-5	CASRNRDRAYQETQYF	TGCGCCAGCAGAAATCGGGACAGGGCCTACCAAGAGACCCAGTACTTC
NA	NA	TRBV4-1	TRBJ1-5	CASSRLFPASNQPQHF	TGCGCCAGCAGCCGACTCTTTCCGGCTAGCAATCAGCCCCAGCATTTT
NA	NA	TRBV6-1	TRBJ2-7	CASSDPRQASSYEQYF	TGTGCCAGCAGTGACCCCCGACAGGCCAGCTCCTACGAGCAGTACTTC
NA	NA	TRBV27	TRBJ2-7	CASSLNRGAGYEQYF	TGTGCCAGCAGTTTAAATCGGGGGGCAGGCTACGAGCAGTACTTC
NA	TRBD1	TRBV5-1	TRBJ2-1	CASSLGTDNEQFF	TGCGCCAGCAGCCTAGGGACAGATAATGAGCAGTTCTTC
few	NA	TRBV5-1	TRBJ1-4	CASSSGTNEKLFF	TGCGCCAGCAGCTCAGGTACTAATGAAAAACTGTTTTTT
NA	TRBD2	TRBV5-4	TRBJ2-7	CASSGRTSGGTYEQYF	TGTGCCAGCAGCGGAAGGACTAGCGGGGGGACCTACGAGCAGTACTTC
once	NA	TRBV5-1	TRBJ1-3	CASRGDPGNTIYF	TGCGCCAGCAGGGGGGATCCTGGAAACACCATATATTTT
NA	NA	TRBV6-5	TRBJ1-5	CASRPARNQPQHF	TGTGCCAGCAGGCCCGCACGGAATCAGCCCCAGCATTTT
NA	NA	TRBV11-2	TRBJ2-2	CASSLSRNTGELFF	TGTGCCAGCAGCTTGAGCCGGAACACCGGGGAGCTGTTTTTT
NA	NA	TRBV5-6	TRBJ1-2	CASSLAGSYYGYTF	TGTGCCAGCAGCTTGGCCGGCAGCTACTATGGCTACACCTTC
NA	TRBD1	TRBV28	TRBJ1-1	CASTRGTNTEAFF	TGTGCCAGCACCAGGGGGACGAACACTGAAGCTTTCTTT
NA	NA	TRBV7-9	TRBJ2-5	CASKQLGAGSGAQYF	TGTGCCAGCAAACAACTAGGTGCGGGGTCAGGAGCCCAGTACTTC
NA	TRBD1	TRBV2	TRBJ2-7	CASSEGGQGARYEQYF	TGTGCCAGCAGTGAAGGGGGGCAGGGGGCACGGTACGAGCAGTACTTC
NA	NA	TRBV1	TRBJ2-7	CTSSQDQQVCEQYF	TGCACCAGCAGCCAAGACCAGCAGGTCTGCGAGCAGTACTTC
NA	NA	TRBV15	TRBJ2-5	CATSRGQLETQYF	TGTGCCACCAGCAGAGGACAACTGGAGACCCAGTACTTC
NA	NA	TRBV5-6	TRBJ1-3	CASSLERNTIYF	TGTGCCAGCAGCTTGGAGAGAAACACCATATATTTT
NA	TRBD2	TRBV6-4	TRBJ2-1	CASSGTSGRVF	TGTGCCAGCAGCGGGACTAGCGGGAGGGTCTTC
NA	NA	TRBV7-3	TRBJ2-2	CASSPHFSNTGELFF	TGTGCCAGCAGCCCTCATTTTTCGAACACCGGGGAGCTGTTTTTT